This TCR beta chain comes out of a study of blood T cell repertoires in COVID-19. CDR1 and CDR2 (germline): SGHTA, FQGTGA. The V end lost 0 bases, the J end lost 1 base, and 6 bases lay between the germline ends. The CDR3 is 14 residues long. The protocol was immunoSEQ multiplex PCR, while the TCRdb copy is restricted to in-frame clones and leaves out a portion. Of more than 300,000 clones listed, 90% to 95% are singletons. As concerns this clone: The same CDR3 arises from other DNA sequences in this sample as well.

This chain connects TRBV7-3 to TRBJ1-1; the D is unclear. The receptor comes from a woman between 25 and 40 years old who had been exposed to COVID-19. The sample taken for sequencing was PBMCs or T cells enriched from blood (not recorded which). The CDR3 protein is CASSLTSRNTEAFF. Here the CDR3 DNA reads TGTGCCAGCAGCTTAACTTCGAGGAACACTGAAGCTTTCTTT.